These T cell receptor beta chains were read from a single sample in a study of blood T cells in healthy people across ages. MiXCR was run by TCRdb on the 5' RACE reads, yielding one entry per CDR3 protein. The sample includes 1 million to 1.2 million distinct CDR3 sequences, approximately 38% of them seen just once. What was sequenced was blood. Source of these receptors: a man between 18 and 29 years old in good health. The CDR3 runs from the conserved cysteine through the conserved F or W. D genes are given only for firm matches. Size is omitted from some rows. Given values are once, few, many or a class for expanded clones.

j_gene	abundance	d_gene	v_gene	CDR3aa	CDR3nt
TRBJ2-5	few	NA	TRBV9	CASSPSAETQYF	TGTGCCAGCAGCCCCTCTGCCGAGACCCAGTACTTC
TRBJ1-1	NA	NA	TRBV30	CAWNREYTEAFF	TGTGCCTGGAACAGGGAATACACTGAAGCTTTCTTT
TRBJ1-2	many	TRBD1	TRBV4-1	CASSQDPGQYGYTF	TGCGCCAGCAGCCAAGATCCGGGACAGTATGGCTACACCTTC
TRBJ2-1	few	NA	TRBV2	CASRSDSSYNEQFF	TGTGCCAGCAGATCAGACAGCTCCTACAATGAGCAGTTCTTC
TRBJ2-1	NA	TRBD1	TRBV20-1	CSALTGGGNEQFF	TGCAGTGCTCTGACAGGGGGCGGGAATGAGCAGTTCTTC
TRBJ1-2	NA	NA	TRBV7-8	CASSLVVGLICGYTF	TGTGCCAGCAGCTTAGTGGTAGGGTTGATCTGCGGCTACACCTTC
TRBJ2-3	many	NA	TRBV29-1	CSVDRPGSTDTQYF	TGCAGCGTTGATCGTCCGGGGAGCACAGATACGCAGTATTTT
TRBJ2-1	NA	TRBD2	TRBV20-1	CSARRRDYDYNEQFF	TGCAGTGCTAGACGCCGGGACTACGACTACAATGAGCAGTTCTTC
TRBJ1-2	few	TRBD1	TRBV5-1	CASSLINPQGGGYTF	TGCGCCAGCAGCTTGATAAACCCACAGGGGGGCGGCTACACCTTC
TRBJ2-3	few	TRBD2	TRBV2	CASSGPGLAGGLDTTDTQYF	TGTGCCAGCAGCGGACCGGGACTAGCGGGGGGCCTCGATACCACAGATACGCAGTATTTT
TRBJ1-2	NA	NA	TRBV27	CASSFAGRGLGYGYTF	TGTGCCAGCAGTTTTGCCGGCCGGGGGCTTGGCTATGGCTACACCTTC
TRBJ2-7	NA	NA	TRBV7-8	CASSLMGGQYEQYF	TGTGCCAGCAGCTTAATGGGGGGGCAATACGAGCAGTACTTC
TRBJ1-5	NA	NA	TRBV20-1	CSARDPVQPQHF	TGCAGTGCTAGAGATCCTGTTCAGCCCCAGCATTTT
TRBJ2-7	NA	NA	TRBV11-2	CASSLELEGGYEQYF	TGTGCCAGCAGCTTAGAACTAGAGGGAGGCTACGAGCAGTACTTC
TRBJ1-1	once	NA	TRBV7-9	CASRGQQLSWGDAEAFF	TGTGCCAGCAGAGGCCAGCAGCTTAGCTGGGGGGACGCTGAAGCTTTCTTT
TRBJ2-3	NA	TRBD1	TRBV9	CASSVVETGTDTQYF	TGTGCCAGCAGCGTAGTTGAGACAGGGACAGATACGCAGTATTTT
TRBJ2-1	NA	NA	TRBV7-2	CASSLQRQDYYNEQFF	TGTGCCAGCAGCTTGCAGAGACAGGACTACTACAATGAGCAGTTCTTC
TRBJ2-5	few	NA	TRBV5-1	CASSVEPTETQYF	TGCGCCAGCAGCGTGGAGCCGACGGAGACCCAGTACTTC
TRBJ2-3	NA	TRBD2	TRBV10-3	CAISGTSGSLDTQYF	TGTGCCATCAGTGGGACTAGCGGGTCCTTAGATACGCAGTATTTT
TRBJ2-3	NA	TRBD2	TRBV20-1	CSAVTSGGARDTQYF	TGCAGTGCGGTGACTAGCGGGGGGGCCAGGGATACGCAGTATTTT
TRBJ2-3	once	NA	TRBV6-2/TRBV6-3	CASSQNIDTQYF	TGTGCCAGCAGCCAAAATATTGATACGCAGTATTTT
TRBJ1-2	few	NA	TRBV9	CASSDRVLGYTF	TGTGCCAGCAGCGACAGGGTTCTTGGCTACACCTTC
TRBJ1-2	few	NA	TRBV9	CASSVSPDLGGYTF	TGTGCCAGCAGCGTCAGCCCTGACCTTGGCGGCTACACCTTC
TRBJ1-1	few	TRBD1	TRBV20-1	CSAPGQALTEAFF	TGCAGTGCACCGGGACAGGCTCTCACTGAAGCTTTCTTT
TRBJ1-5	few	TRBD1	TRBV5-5	CASSKLQGRREPQHF	TGTGCCAGCAGCAAGTTACAGGGGAGAAGGGAGCCCCAGCATTTT
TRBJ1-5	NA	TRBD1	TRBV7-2	CASSLKGGDWPQHF	TGTGCCAGCAGCTTAAAAGGGGGCGATTGGCCCCAGCATTTT
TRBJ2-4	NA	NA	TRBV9	CASSPQGGRGQTLAKNIQYF	TGTGCCAGCAGCCCCCAAGGGGGGCGGGGGCAAACACTAGCCAAAAACATTCAGTACTTC
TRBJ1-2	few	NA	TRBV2	CASARDNNYGYTF	TGTGCCAGCGCTCGGGACAATAACTATGGCTACACCTTC
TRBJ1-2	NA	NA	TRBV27	CASSFSEGVLLGYTF	TGTGCCAGCAGTTTTTCGGAGGGGGTTCTATTAGGCTACACCTTC
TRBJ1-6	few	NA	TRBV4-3	CASSQDPAVSYNSPLHF	TGCGCCAGCAGCCAAGACCCTGCGGTCTCCTATAATTCACCCCTCCACTTT
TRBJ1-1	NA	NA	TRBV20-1	CSARWEGEAFF	TGCAGTGCTAGATGGGAAGGTGAAGCTTTCTTT
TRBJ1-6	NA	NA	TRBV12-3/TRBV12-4	CASSSPEDSPLHF	TGTGCCAGCAGTTCCCCGGAAGATTCACCCCTCCACTTT
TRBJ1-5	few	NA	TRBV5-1	CASSLEPGPKPQHF	TGCGCCAGCAGCTTGGAGCCAGGGCCCAAGCCCCAGCATTTT
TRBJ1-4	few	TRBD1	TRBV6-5	CASRSDRALGEKLFF	TGTGCCAGCAGATCCGACAGGGCTCTTGGTGAAAAACTGTTTTTT
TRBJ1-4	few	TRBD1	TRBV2	CASSEGQLNEKLFF	TGTGCCAGCAGCGAGGGACAGCTTAATGAAAAACTGTTTTTT
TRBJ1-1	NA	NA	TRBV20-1	CSARDRRGNTEAFF	TGCAGTGCTAGAGATCGGAGGGGGAACACTGAAGCTTTCTTT
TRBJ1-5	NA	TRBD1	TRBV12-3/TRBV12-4	CASNGQGLQPQHF	TGTGCCAGCAACGGACAGGGGTTACAGCCCCAGCATTTT
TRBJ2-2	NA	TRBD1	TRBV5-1	CASSQQVGQGTTGELFF	TGCGCCAGCAGCCAGCAAGTAGGACAGGGTACTACCGGGGAGCTGTTTTTT
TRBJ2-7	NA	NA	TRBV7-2	CASSFQYTYEQYF	TGTGCCAGCAGCTTCCAGTATACCTACGAGCAGTACTTC
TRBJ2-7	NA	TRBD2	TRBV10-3	CVIRTSGGSYEQYF	TGTGTCATTAGGACTAGCGGGGGCTCCTACGAGCAGTACTTC
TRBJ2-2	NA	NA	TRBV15	CATSRDKGGGYTGELFF	TGTGCCACCAGCAGAGACAAGGGTGGCGGGTACACCGGGGAGCTGTTTTTT
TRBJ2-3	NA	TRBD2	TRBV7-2	CASSRTPISSGGDDTQYF	TGTGCCAGCAGCCGAACCCCCATTTCTAGCGGGGGAGATGATACGCAGTATTTT
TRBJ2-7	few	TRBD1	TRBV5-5	CASSSSGQGFPYEQYF	TGTGCCAGCAGCTCTTCGGGACAGGGGTTCCCCTACGAGCAGTACTTC
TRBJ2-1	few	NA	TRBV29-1	CSVEGFESYNEQFF	TGCAGCGTTGAAGGGTTTGAGAGCTACAATGAGCAGTTCTTC
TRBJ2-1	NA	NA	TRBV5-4	CASSLAFGWGNEQFF	TGTGCCAGCAGCTTGGCCTTTGGGTGGGGAAATGAGCAGTTCTTC
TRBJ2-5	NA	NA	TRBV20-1	CSADEGWTQYF	TGCAGTGCTGACGAGGGTTGGACCCAGTACTTC
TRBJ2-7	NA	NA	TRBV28	CASSLFRRGEQYF	TGTGCCAGCAGTTTATTTAGACGGGGCGAGCAGTACTTC